One and the same sample provided the 6 T cell receptor beta chains below, sequenced in a study of somatic mutations in cytotoxic T cells in rheumatoid arthritis. The table came from immunoSEQ multiplex PCR; TCRdb's copy has only in-frame clones and leaves some out. The table lists 20,000 to 25,000 clones, roughly 74% of them singletons. The sample taken for sequencing was CD8+ T cells sorted from blood. The receptor source for this set is an adult with rheumatoid arthritis.

This chain connects TRBV11-3 to TRBJ2-1; 8 bases agree with TRBD2. CDR1 and CDR2 from the germline V gene are SGHNT and YENEEA. This CDR3 spans 15 amino acids. Trimming removed 2 bases from V and 7 bases from J; junction bases left unmatched: 7. The CDR3 DNA reads TGTGCCAGCAGCTTAACGGGAGGGCTTGGGAATGAGCAGTTCTTC. Translated, it gives CASSLTGGLGNEQFF.

CDR3 region: CASSQEVRGGAFF. The CDR3 bases are TGCGCCAGCAGCCAAGAAGTCAGGGGGGGAGCTTTCTTT. V and J are TRBV4-1 and TRBJ1-1; 7 positions match TRBD1. This CDR3 is 13 amino acids long. J gave up 10 bases and V 0 bases, and 5 bases lay outside the gene matches. Germline loops: CDR1 MGHRA, CDR2 YSYEKL.

V usage is TRBV2 and J usage is TRBJ2-3; no firm D call. The CDR3 runs 11 residues. With 7 bases removed from V and 6 bases from J, the gap between germline ends came to 8 bases. Germline CDR1 and CDR2: SNHLY and FYNNEI. CDR3 nucleotides: TGTGCCAGCATTTCCACCGATACGCAGTATTTT. As protein: CASISTDTQYF.

The chain combines TRBV2 with TRBJ2-7; 8 nucleotides agree with TRBD1. Germline loops: CDR1 SNHLY, CDR2 FYNNEI. This CDR3 comprises 15 residues. V was clipped by 9 bases and J by 2 bases; unmatched bases: 12. The chain's CDR3 is CASRTHGTGTYEQYF. The CDR3 DNA reads as TGTGCCAGTCGAACTCACGGGACAGGTACCTACGAGCAGTACTTC.

The chain has TRBV27 and TRBJ2-1; maybe TRBD2 (6 bases). The germline V gene encodes CDR1 MNHEY and CDR2 SMNVEV (reference sequence). Trimming took off 2 bases at V and 9 bases at J, with 14 bases between the two ends. The CDR3 totals 14 residues. Here the CDR3 DNA reads TGTGCCAGCAGTTTAACCGGCGGGACCCGTGAGCAGTTCTTC. Residues: CASSLTGGTREQFF.

The chain uses TRBV4-1 and TRBJ2-2; no reliable D call. Germline V CDR1 and CDR2: MGHRA, YSYEKL. Trimming shortened V by 0 bases and J by 4 bases, and 12 bases separated the two germline ends. The CDR3 has 16 residues. As DNA, the CDR3 is TGCGCCAGCAGCCAAGACCACAGTTCAGCCACCGGGGAGCTGTTTTTT. Protein sequence: CASSQDHSSATGELFF.